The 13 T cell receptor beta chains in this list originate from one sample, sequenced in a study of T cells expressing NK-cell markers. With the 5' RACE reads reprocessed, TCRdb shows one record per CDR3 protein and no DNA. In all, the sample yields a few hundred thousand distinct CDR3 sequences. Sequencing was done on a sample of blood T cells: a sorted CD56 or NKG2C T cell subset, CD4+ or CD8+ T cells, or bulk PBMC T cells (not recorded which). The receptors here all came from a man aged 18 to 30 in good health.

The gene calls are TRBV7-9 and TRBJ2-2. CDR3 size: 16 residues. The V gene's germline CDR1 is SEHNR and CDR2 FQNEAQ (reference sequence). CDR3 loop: CASSLARSTNTGELFF.

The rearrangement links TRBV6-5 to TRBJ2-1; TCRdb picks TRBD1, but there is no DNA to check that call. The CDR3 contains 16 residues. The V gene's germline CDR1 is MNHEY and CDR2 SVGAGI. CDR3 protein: CASSPRPAGVNNEQFF.

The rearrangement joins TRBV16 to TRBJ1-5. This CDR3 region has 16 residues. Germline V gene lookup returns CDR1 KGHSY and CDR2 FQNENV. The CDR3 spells CASSQWTGYSNQPQHF.

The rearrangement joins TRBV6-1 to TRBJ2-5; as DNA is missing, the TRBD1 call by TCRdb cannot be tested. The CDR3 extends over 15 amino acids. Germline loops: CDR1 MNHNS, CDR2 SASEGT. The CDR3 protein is CASSEFSGSKETQYF.

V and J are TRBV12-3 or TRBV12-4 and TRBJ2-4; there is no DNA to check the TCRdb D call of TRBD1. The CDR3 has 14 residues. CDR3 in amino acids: CASTKGTAKNIQYF.

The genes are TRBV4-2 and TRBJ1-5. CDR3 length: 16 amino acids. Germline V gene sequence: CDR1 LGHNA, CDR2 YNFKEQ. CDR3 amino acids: CASSQVSGDGNQPQHF.

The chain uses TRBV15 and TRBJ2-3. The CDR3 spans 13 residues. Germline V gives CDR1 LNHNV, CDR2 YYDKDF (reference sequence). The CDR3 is CATSRLPRDTQYF.

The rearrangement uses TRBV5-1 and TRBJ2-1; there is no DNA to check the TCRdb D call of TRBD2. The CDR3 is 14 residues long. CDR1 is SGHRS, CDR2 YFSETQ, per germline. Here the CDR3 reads CASSGRARGGEQFF.

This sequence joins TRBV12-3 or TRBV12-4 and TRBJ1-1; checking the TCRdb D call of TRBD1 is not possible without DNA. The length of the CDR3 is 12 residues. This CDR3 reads CASSQTFTPAFF.

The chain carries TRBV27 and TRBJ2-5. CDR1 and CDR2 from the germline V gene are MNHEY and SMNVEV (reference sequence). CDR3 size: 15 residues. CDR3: CASSFSLEGQETQYF.

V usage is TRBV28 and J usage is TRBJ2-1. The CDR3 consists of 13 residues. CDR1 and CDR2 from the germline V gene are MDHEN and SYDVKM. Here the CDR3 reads CASGLLSRNEQFF.

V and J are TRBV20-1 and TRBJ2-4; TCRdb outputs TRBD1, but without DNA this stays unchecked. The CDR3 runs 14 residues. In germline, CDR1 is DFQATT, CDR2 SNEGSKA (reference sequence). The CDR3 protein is CSARDRQGASIQYF.

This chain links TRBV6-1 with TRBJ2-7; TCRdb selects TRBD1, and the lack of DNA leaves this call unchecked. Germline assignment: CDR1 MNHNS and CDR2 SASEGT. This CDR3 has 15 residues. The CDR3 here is CASSQYRDKSYEQYF.